Shown below are 18 T cell receptor beta chains from a single sample sequenced in a study of blood T cell repertoires in COVID-19. Sequencing was performed with immunoSEQ multiplex PCR; in TCRdb, only in-frame clones are kept and a portion is missing. The table shows about 210,000 clones, with approximately 90% occurring only once. The sample taken for sequencing was peripheral blood. The receptors here all came from a man younger than 45 with acute or convalescent COVID-19.

The gene calls are TRBV6-5 and TRBJ1-1; no reliable D call. CDR1 MNHEY and CDR2 SVGAGI come from the germline V gene. This CDR3 has 14 residues. V lost 1 base and J 10 bases, leaving 16 bases between the germline ends. CDR3 sequence reads: CASSYLGAETRAFF. In nucleotides, the CDR3 is TGTGCCAGCAGTTACTTGGGTGCGGAGACGCGAGCTTTCTTT.

This clone is a singleton in its sample. The chain employs TRBV30 and TRBJ2-7; 10 positions agree with TRBD1. Looked up from germline, CDR1 is GTSNPN and CDR2 is SVGIG (reference sequence). The J segment lost 6 bases and the V segment lost 6 bases, leaving 8 bases of the junction unmatched. The CDR3 has 13 residues. CDR3 protein: CACQGDRGSEQYF. The CDR3 region has the DNA TGTGCCTGCCAAGGGGACAGGGGTTCCGAGCAGTACTTC.

The chain joins TRBV7-9 to TRBJ1-1; D might be TRBD1 (5 bases). This CDR3 region has 15 residues. V was cut by 3 bases and J by 4 bases, with 15 bases left in between. The germline V gene has CDR1 SEHNR and CDR2 FQNEAQ (reference sequence). The DNA of the CDR3 is TGTGCCAGCAGCTTCCAGGGCCGTAGTGTCACTGAAGCTTTCTTT. It encodes CASSFQGRSVTEAFF.

The rearrangement uses TRBV7-9 and TRBJ2-7; 9 bases agree with TRBD1. The length of the CDR3 is 15 residues. Trimming cost V 2 bases and J 5 bases; bases outside gene matches: 7. Germline lookup yields CDR1 SEHNR and CDR2 FQNEAQ (reference sequence). This chain's CDR3 is CASSLTRDRDHEQYF. The CDR3 nucleotides are TGTGCCAGCAGCTTAACTCGGGACAGGGACCACGAGCAGTACTTC.

CDR3: CASSPGGTNTQYF. The CDR3 DNA reads TGTGCCAGCAGTCCCGGGGGGACGAATACGCAGTATTTT. The chain recombines TRBV12-3 or TRBV12-4 with TRBJ2-3, with 7 bases matching TRBD2. V dropped 5 bases and J dropped 7; count of bases not matched to a gene: 6. The CDR3 is made up of 13 amino acids.

J is TRBJ2-7 and V is TRBV2, with D possibly TRBD1 on 5 matching bases. Trimming pared 6 bases from V and 5 bases from J, leaving 8 bases between. The CDR3 sequence is 11 residues long. Germline lookup yields CDR1 SNHLY and CDR2 FYNNEI. The CDR3 bases are TGTGCCAGCAGATTAGGGGACGAGCAGTACTTC. Encoded protein: CASRLGDEQYF.

This CDR3 reads CASSSAGSDTGELFF. The CDR3 DNA reads TGTGCCAGCAGCTCGGCGGGAAGTGACACCGGGGAGCTGTTTTTT. The rearrangement joins TRBV11-2 to TRBJ2-2; maybe TRBD2 (6 bases). The V end was cut by 4 bases, the J end by 3 bases, with 12 bases between. This CDR3 contains 15 residues. Per the germline V gene, CDR1 is SGHAT and CDR2 is FQNNGV. The complete variable domain, with remaining parts taken from reference TRBV11-2 and TRBJ2-2, reads EAGVAQSPRYKIIEKRQSVAFWCNPISGHATLYWYQQILGQGPKLLIQFQNNGVVDDSQLPKDRFSAERLKGVDSTLKIQPAKLEDSAVYLCASSSAGSDTGELFFGEGSRLTVL.

This chain connects TRBV12-5 to TRBJ1-5, with D perhaps matching TRBD1 (5 bases). The ends were cut back, 4 bases at V and 9 bases at J, with 13 bases in the middle. The germline gives CDR1 LGHNT, CDR2 FRNRAP. The CDR3 totals 13 residues. Here the CDR3 DNA reads TGTGCTAGTGGTTACGACAGTCTGAGGCCCCAGCATTTT. Translating it yields CASGYDSLRPQHF.

This clone was observed a handful of times. DNA of the CDR3: TGCGCCAGCAGCCACGAGGGACGGGGGTCCCTTAGCTCCTACGAGCAGTACTTC. Encoded protein: CASSHEGRGSLSSYEQYF. V is TRBV5-1 and J is TRBJ2-7; possibly TRBD2 for D (6 bases). The germline gives CDR1 SGHRS, CDR2 YFSETQ. This CDR3 contains 18 residues. V was clipped by 4 bases and J by 0 bases, with 23 bases between them.

The chain is built from TRBV6-6 and TRBJ2-4, with a tentative D call TRBD1 (6 bases). Trimming took off 8 bases at V and 2 bases at J, with 13 bases between the two ends. This CDR3 region has 14 residues. The germline gives CDR1 MNHNY, CDR2 SVGAGI (reference sequence). CDR3 sequence reads: CASRTGLTKNIQYF. The CDR3 DNA reads as TGTGCCAGCCGTACAGGGCTCACCAAAAACATTCAGTACTTC.

J is TRBJ2-2 and V is TRBV6-4, with a tentative D call TRBD2 (5 bases). CDR1 is MRHNA and CDR2 is SNTAGT in the germline V gene. V lost 4 bases, J lost 3 bases, and 9 bases lay in between. The CDR3 totals 14 residues. For the CDR3, the DNA is TGTGCCAGCAGTGGGGGAGCAGACACCGGGGAGCTGTTTTTT. Encoded protein: CASSGGADTGELFF.

This sequence joins TRBV3-1 (or the pseudogene TRBV3-2) and TRBJ1-6; no clear D. The CDR3 totals 15 residues. V gave up 4 bases and J gave up 11 bases, with 18 bases separating them. Per germline, CDR1 LGHDT and CDR2 YNNKEL (reference sequence). In DNA form, the CDR3 reads TGTGCCAGCAGCCTAGGACTGGCCCTGTCAACACCCCTCCACTTT. This translates into CASSLGLALSTPLHF.

This rearrangement joins TRBV5-1 to TRBJ2-2, with 7 positions matching TRBD1. From germline, CDR1 is SGHRS and CDR2 YFSETQ. The CDR3 length is 16 residues. Losses at the gene ends were 1 base for V and 2 bases for J; bases not matched to a gene: 5. CDR3 in amino acids: CASSLIGGANTGELFF. CDR3 nucleotides: TGCGCCAGCAGCTTGATAGGGGGCGCTAACACCGGGGAGCTGTTTTTT.

The J gene is TRBJ2-1, the V gene TRBV7-9; the D gene is possibly TRBD1 (6 bases). V was trimmed by 5 bases and J by 9 bases, leaving 17 bases between them. Germline loops: CDR1 SEHNR, CDR2 FQNEAQ (reference sequence). The CDR3 is 14 amino acids. CDR3 region: CASSQNTGLGEQFF. The CDR3 DNA follows: TGTGCCAGCAGCCAAAATACAGGGCTGGGTGAGCAGTTCTTC.

The chain employs TRBV28 and TRBJ1-4; D call uncertain. CDR1 is MDHEN and CDR2 is SYDVKM in the germline V gene. Trimming left V 9 bases short and J 8 bases short, with 19 bases between. The CDR3 sequence is 14 residues long. CDR3 residues: CASQWERRAEKLFF. The DNA of the CDR3 is TGTGCCAGTCAGTGGGAGCGAAGGGCCGAAAAACTGTTTTTT. The full variable domain, rest sourced from reference TRBV28 and TRBJ1-4, is DVKVTQSSRYLVKRTGEKVFLECVQDMDHENMFWYRQDPGLGLRLIYFSYDVKMKEKGDIPEGYSVSREKKERFSLILESASTNQTSMYLCASQWERRAEKLFFGSGTQLSVL.

About this clone itself: This same CDR3 is encoded by further DNA sequences in the sample. V usage is TRBV6-6 and J usage is TRBJ2-3; no clear D. Germline CDR1 MNHNY, CDR2 SVGAGI (reference sequence). Trimming removed 6 bases from V and 1 base from J, with 14 bases in between. There are 15 residues in the CDR3. The CDR3: CASSPLTRRTDTQYF. In DNA, the CDR3 is TGTGCCAGCAGCCCTCTAACGCGTCGCACAGATACGCAGTATTTT.

The V call is TRBV5-1, the J call TRBJ1-2; 9 nucleotides agree with TRBD1. The CDR3 covers 14 residues. Germline trimming cut 4 bases from V and 8 bases from J; bases unmatched to any gene: 9. The V gene's germline CDR1 is SGHRS and CDR2 YFSETQ. CDR3 coding DNA: TGCGCCAGCAGCGCCCCGGGACAGGGTGGCGGCTACACCTTC. It encodes CASSAPGQGGGYTF.

J is TRBJ2-7 and V is TRBV27, with 10 bases matching TRBD1. This CDR3 spans 15 amino acids. Germline V gene data show CDR1 as MNHEY and CDR2 as SMNVEV (reference sequence). J lost 4 bases, V lost 4 bases, and 7 bases had no gene match. The chain's CDR3 is CASSSRDRGQYEQYF. As DNA, the CDR3 is TGTGCCAGCAGTTCCCGGGACAGGGGTCAGTACGAGCAGTACTTC.